This T cell receptor (beta chain) came from a study of regulatory T cells in long-lasting Graves disease. CDR1 GTSNPN and CDR2 SVGIG come from the germline V gene (reference sequence). The V and J ends lost 5 bases and 3 bases, in that order; junction bases with no gene match: 6. This CDR3 is 14 amino acids long. Construction of TCR beta libraries relied on iRepertoire HTBI primers and on Arm-PCR targeting CDR3 regions. Using its own MiXCR run on the multiplex PCR reads, TCRdb lists one record per CDR3 protein. This table holds 550,000 or so distinct CDR3 sequences, about 11% found once. Stated time point: newly diagnosed GD, antithyroid drugs for less than 3 months. PBMC-extracted RNA yielded the TCR library. This clonotype showed up just a few times. These data were likewise used in another study, on T cells in Graves' hyperthyroidism and ophthalmopathy.

V and J are TRBV30 and TRBJ1-3; 8 bases are shared with TRBD1. The source of this sequence is a young woman with Graves disease. The material was peripheral blood mononuclear cells (PBMCs), obtained at new diagnosis, from a patient treated with antithyroid drugs. CDR3 amino acids: CAWDRTGSGNTIYF. CDR3 in DNA: TGTGCCTGGGATAGGACAGGGAGTGGAAACACCATATATTTT.